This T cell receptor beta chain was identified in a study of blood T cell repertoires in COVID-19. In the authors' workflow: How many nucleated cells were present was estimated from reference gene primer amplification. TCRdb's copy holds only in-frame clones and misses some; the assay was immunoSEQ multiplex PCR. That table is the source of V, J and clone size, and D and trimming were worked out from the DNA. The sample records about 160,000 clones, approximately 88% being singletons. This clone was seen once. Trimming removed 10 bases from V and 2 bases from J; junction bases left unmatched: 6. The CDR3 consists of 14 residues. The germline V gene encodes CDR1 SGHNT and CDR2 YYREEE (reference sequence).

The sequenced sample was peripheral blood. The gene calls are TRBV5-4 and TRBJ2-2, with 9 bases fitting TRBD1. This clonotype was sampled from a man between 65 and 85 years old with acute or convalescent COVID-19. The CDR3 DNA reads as TGTGCCGGTATGGGACAGGGTAACACCGGGGAGCTGTTTTTT. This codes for CAGMGQGNTGELFF.